These 15 T cell receptor beta chains originate from one sample sequenced in a study of blood T cell repertoires in COVID-19. Method: immunoSEQ multiplex PCR; TCRdb's copy keeps in-frame clones and lacks some. The sample shows about 280,000 clones, 89% of them seen only once. The specimen sequenced was peripheral blood. The receptors stem from a woman in her thirties with COVID-19, enrolled during active disease.

The rearrangement uses TRBV4-1 and TRBJ1-5; D ambiguous. Germline-derived CDR1 and CDR2 are MGHRA and YSYEKL. V was shortened by 3 bases and J by 3 bases, with 9 bases between the two germline ends. The CDR3 has 14 residues. In DNA form, the CDR3 reads TGCGCCAGCAGCCAGGAACAGCTCAATCAGCCCCAGCATTTT. This translates into CASSQEQLNQPQHF.

The chain uses TRBV5-1 and TRBJ2-5, with a tentative D call TRBD1 (6 bases). The ends were cut back, 4 bases at V and 3 bases at J, with 13 bases in the middle. In germline, CDR1 is SGHRS, CDR2 YFSETQ. The CDR3 consists of 14 residues. The CDR3 DNA follows: TGCGCCAGCAGCCTCCTCGGACAGAAAGAGACCCAGTACTTC. Protein: CASSLLGQKETQYF. Together with reference TRBV5-1 and TRBJ2-5, the CDR3 gives the full variable domain: KAGVTQTPRYLIKTRGQQVTLSCSPISGHRSVSWYQQTPGQGLQFLFEYFSETQRNKGNFPGRFSGRQFSNSRSEMNVSTLELGDSALYLCASSLLGQKETQYFGPGTRLLVL.

This sequence joins TRBV5-1 and TRBJ1-2, with 8 bases identical to TRBD1. The CDR3 totals 13 residues. Germline trimming cut 3 bases from V and 10 bases from J; bases unmatched to any gene: 8. CDR1 SGHRS and CDR2 YFSETQ come from the germline V gene. CDR3 loop: CASSYGQGIYYTF. The DNA of the CDR3 is TGCGCCAGCAGCTATGGACAGGGTATATACTACACCTTC.

This clone occurred once. The chain joins TRBV27 to TRBJ2-5; D may be TRBD2 (6 bases). The CDR3 contains 17 residues. V lost 4 bases and J lost 5, with 23 bases in between. Germline CDR1 MNHEY, CDR2 SMNVEV (reference sequence). The CDR3 region is CASSYSAGRLNLETQYF. Written as DNA, the CDR3 is TGTGCCAGCAGTTACTCGGCGGGGAGACTCAATTTGGAGACCCAGTACTTC.

The V call is TRBV5-4, the J call TRBJ2-7; D gene unclear. V gave up 0 bases and J gave up 9 bases, with 16 bases separating them. The CDR3 is 14 amino acids. The germline V gene encodes CDR1 SGHNT and CDR2 YYREEE (reference sequence). Here the CDR3 reads CASSLVSSVDSQYF. The CDR3 nucleotides read TGTGCCAGCAGCTTGGTCTCCAGTGTTGATTCGCAGTACTTC.

The rearrangement uses TRBV6-1 and TRBJ2-5; TRBD2 agrees at 15 bases. V shed 2 bases, J shed 1 base, and the junction held 8 bases outside the gene matches. CDR3 length equals 19 residues. The germline CDR1 and CDR2 sequences are MNHNS and SASEGT. CDR3: CASSERPGLAGGRQETQYF. The CDR3 DNA is TGTGCCAGCAGTGAACGCCCGGGACTAGCGGGGGGTCGCCAAGAGACCCAGTACTTC.

V and J are TRBV24-1 and TRBJ2-2; D is possibly TRBD1 (6 bases). This CDR3 contains 14 residues. Trimming removed 9 bases from V and 0 bases from J, with 10 bases in between. From germline, CDR1 is KGHDR and CDR2 SFDVKD. The CDR3 reads CATRGHANTGELFF. CDR3 DNA: TGTGCCACCCGGGGACACGCGAACACCGGGGAGCTGTTTTTT.

This clone appeared a single time. Other nucleotide sequences from this sample produce the same CDR3. The genes are TRBV7-9 and TRBJ2-5; a weak D match, TRBD2 (5 bases). V dropped 5 bases and J dropped 5 bases, with 9 bases sitting between them. The CDR3 is 12 residues long. In germline, CDR1 is SEHNR, CDR2 FQNEAQ (reference sequence). The CDR3 region is CASSPPGETQYF. The CDR3 region has the DNA TGTGCCAGCAGCCCTCCGGGGGAGACCCAGTACTTC.

The chain has TRBV29-1 and TRBJ2-1; D may be TRBD1 (7 bases). The CDR3 sequence is 15 residues long. The germline V gene encodes CDR1 SQVTM and CDR2 ANQGSEA. Between the trimmed V and J ends, which lost 1 base and 4 bases, there was a span of 14 bases. CDR3 in DNA: TGCAGCGTTGAAGGCGCGGGACAGAAATACAATGAGCAGTTCTTC. It specifies CSVEGAGQKYNEQFF.

The chain uses TRBV7-2 and TRBJ1-1, with 10 nucleotides matching TRBD1. The CDR3 runs 13 residues. The J segment lost 11 bases and the V segment lost 0 bases, leaving 3 bases of the junction unmatched. Per germline, CDR1 SGHTA and CDR2 FQGNSA. This chain's CDR3 is CASSLARDRGAFF. CDR3 nucleotides: TGTGCCAGCAGCTTAGCGCGGGACAGGGGTGCTTTCTTT.

This clone was detected a few times. The chain employs TRBV5-1 and TRBJ1-2; 9 nucleotides agree with TRBD1. V lost 4 bases, J lost 8 bases, and 12 bases stayed unmatched. The CDR3 has 15 residues. Germline lookup yields CDR1 SGHRS and CDR2 YFSETQ. Here the CDR3 DNA reads TGCGCCAGCAGCGTGGCGGGACAGGGCGTTTGGGGCTACACCTTC. This codes for CASSVAGQGVWGYTF.

The V and J genes are TRBV6-2 or TRBV6-3 and TRBJ2-3; 9 bases fit TRBD2. The CDR3 totals 13 residues. Germline values: CDR1 MNHEY, CDR2 SVGEGT. V shed 5 bases and J 14 bases; nucleotides not matched to a gene: 11. This CDR3 is CASSASAGGTRYF. In DNA form, the CDR3 reads TGTGCCAGCAGTGCCTCAGCGGGGGGTACTCGGTATTTT.

The CDR3 protein is CASSFKMEGSGELFF. In DNA form, the CDR3 reads TGTGCCAGCAGCTTCAAAATGGAGGGTTCCGGGGAGCTGTTTTTT. This chain connects TRBV7-2 to TRBJ2-2; D may be TRBD2 (6 bases). V was clipped by 3 bases and J by 6 bases, with 14 bases between them. CDR3 size: 15 residues. CDR1 is SGHTA, CDR2 FQGNSA, per germline. The full variable domain, rest sourced from reference TRBV7-2 and TRBJ2-2, is GAGVSQSPSNKVTEKGKDVELRCDPISGHTALYWYRQSLGQGLEFLIYFQGNSAPDKSGLPSDRFSAERTGGSVSTLTIQRTQQEDSAVYLCASSFKMEGSGELFFGEGSRLTVL.

The CDR3 nucleotides read TGCGCCAGCAGCTTTTTGGCGGGGGTATACAATGAGCAGTTCTTC. This translates into CASSFLAGVYNEQFF. This chain uses TRBV5-1 with TRBJ2-1; 7 bases agree with TRBD2. V lost 2 bases to trimming and J lost 4 bases; unmatched junction nucleotides: 6. Germline V lookup: CDR1 SGHRS, CDR2 YFSETQ. The CDR3 loop spans 15 amino acids. Looking up the rest from reference TRBV5-1 and TRBJ2-1 gives the full variable domain: KAGVTQTPRYLIKTRGQQVTLSCSPISGHRSVSWYQQTPGQGLQFLFEYFSETQRNKGNFPGRFSGRQFSNSRSEMNVSTLELGDSALYLCASSFLAGVYNEQFFGPGTRLTVL.

The V call is TRBV4-1, the J call TRBJ2-2; 13 nucleotides match TRBD2. The CDR3 spans 17 residues. The germline V gene has CDR1 MGHRA and CDR2 YSYEKL. With 6 bases clipped from V and 4 bases from J, the junction kept 8 bases outside the gene matches. CDR3 in DNA: TGCGCCAGCAGTCTCAAGACTAGCGGGGGGCGCACCGGGGAGCTGTTTTTT. Translating gives CASSLKTSGGRTGELFF.